This T cell receptor beta chain was sequenced for a study of regulatory T cells in long-lasting Graves disease. Study results and limitations: Persistent cases favored TRBV28, TRBJ1-2 and TRBJ2-5.

Specified time point: newly diagnosed GD, antithyroid drugs for less than 3 months. Generation of the TCR library employed RNA extracted from PBMCs. According to the study, TCR beta libraries were built with iRepertoire HTBI primers and CDR3-region Arm-PCR. MiXCR was run by TCRdb on the multiplex PCR reads, yielding one entry per CDR3 protein. In the table there are some 250,000 distinct CDR3 sequences, 20% to 25% of which are singletons. The CDR3 has 13 residues. Germline V gene sequence: CDR1 LGHNA, CDR2 YNFKEQ. V was cut by 5 bases and J by 6 bases, with 12 bases left in between. As to this clonotype: Its antigen is currently unknown.

The sequencing used peripheral blood mononuclear cells (PBMCs), collected at new diagnosis, from a patient treated with antithyroid drugs. V is TRBV4-2 and J is TRBJ2-3; a weak D match, TRBD2 (6 bases). The clonotype was recovered from a female donor with Graves disease. CDR3: CASSRRGPDTQYF. The DNA of the CDR3 is TGTGCCAGCAGCAGGAGGGGCCCCGATACGCAGTATTTT.